This TCR beta chain was obtained from a study of T-cell memory formation after mild COVID-19. Notes on this clonotype: The antigen remains unidentified.

Whole-study findings and limits: Clones which contracted sat mainly in CM and EM if CD4+, and in EMRA if CD8+.

After 5'RACE with constant-segment primers, TCR alpha and TCR beta cDNA libraries carrying sample barcodes and UMIs were obtained. TCRdb reprocessed the 5' RACE reads with MiXCR, giving one entry per CDR3 protein. Of around 450,000 distinct CDR3 sequences in the sample, more than 20% are singletons; the top ten hold around 8.1%. The receptor's source is an adult woman who had mild COVID-19 (a few samples of this study predate the infection). Cell type and time point are not known. The sample comprised PBMCs or a T cell subset sorted from them (not recorded which).

The CDR3 is CSVEAWAYNEQFF. In DNA form, the CDR3 reads TGCAGCGTTGAAGCGTGGGCATACAATGAGCAGTTCTTC. The chain couples TRBV29-1 to TRBJ2-1, with D unclear. Germline V gene data show CDR1 as SQVTM and CDR2 as ANQGSEA. V was shortened by 1 base and J by 4 bases, with 8 bases between the two germline ends. The CDR3 has 13 amino acids.